The clone carrying this T cell receptor beta chain was recorded a few times. Its antigen is unknown. The library was made from cDNA and included unique molecular identifiers. TCRdb redid the calling of the PCR reads with MiXCR, one entry per CDR3 protein. The repertoire includes approximately 730,000 distinct CDR3 sequences, about 32% of them detected once, and approximately 0.6% sits in the top ten. The record originates from a study of post-analysis software for immune sequencing data. Study at large: Secondary progressive, relapsing-remitting and progressive-relapsing multiple sclerosis were among the included disease courses.

Study results and caveats: By F measure, samples from a shared preparation batch strongly co-clustered.

The sequence derives from a girl aged 5-17 years with multiple sclerosis. Sequenced sample: blood.

In DNA, the CDR3 is TGCAGCGTTTTCGGGGGGTATGGCTACACCTTC. Translated: CSVFGGYGYTF. The genes are TRBV29-1 and TRBJ1-2, with a possible D match to TRBD1 (5 bases). The CDR3 is made up of 11 amino acids. V was clipped by 5 bases and J by 5 bases, with 9 bases between them. Germline V gene lookup returns CDR1 SQVTM and CDR2 ANQGSEA.